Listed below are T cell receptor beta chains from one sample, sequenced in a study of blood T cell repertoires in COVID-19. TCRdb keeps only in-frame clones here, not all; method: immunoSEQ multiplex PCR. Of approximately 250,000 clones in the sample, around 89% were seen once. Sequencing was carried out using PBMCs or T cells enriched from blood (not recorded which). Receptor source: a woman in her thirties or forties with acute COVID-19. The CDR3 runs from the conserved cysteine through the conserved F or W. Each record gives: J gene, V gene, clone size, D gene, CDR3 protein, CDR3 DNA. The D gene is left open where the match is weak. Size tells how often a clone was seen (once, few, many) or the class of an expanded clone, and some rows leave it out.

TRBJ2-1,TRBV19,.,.,CASRPLEGSSYNEQFF,TGTGCCAGTAGGCCCCTGGAGGGCAGCTCCTACAATGAGCAGTTCTTC
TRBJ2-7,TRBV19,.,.,CASSPTGYEQYF,TGTGCCAGTAGTCCTACAGGGTACGAGCAGTACTTC
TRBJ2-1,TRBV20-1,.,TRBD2,CSGREGNEQFF,TGCAGTGGTCGGGAGGGCAATGAGCAGTTCTTC
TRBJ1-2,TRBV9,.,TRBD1,CASSVPRSGTGGNYGYTF,TGTGCCAGCAGCGTTCCAAGGTCCGGGACAGGGGGCAACTATGGCTACACCTTC
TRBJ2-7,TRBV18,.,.,CASSPPVRDEQYF,TGTGCCAGCTCACCACCGGTACGGGACGAGCAGTACTTC
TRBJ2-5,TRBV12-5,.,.,CASGLGLEGQATQYF,TGTGCTAGTGGTTTGGGACTGGAGGGCCAAGCGACCCAGTACTTC
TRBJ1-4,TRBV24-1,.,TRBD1,CATSERGTGANEKLFF,TGTGCCACCAGTGAAAGAGGGACAGGGGCTAATGAAAAACTGTTTTTT
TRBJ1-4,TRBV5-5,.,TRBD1,CASSRDRERELFF,TGTGCCAGCAGCCGAGACAGGGAGCGGGAACTGTTTTTT
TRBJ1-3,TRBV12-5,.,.,CASGTGNSGNTIYF,TGTGCTAGTGGTACAGGAAACTCTGGAAACACCATATATTTT
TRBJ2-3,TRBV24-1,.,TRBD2,CATSVGVGGPSDTQYF,TGTGCCACCAGTGTGGGGGTGGGAGGGCCCTCAGATACGCAGTATTTT
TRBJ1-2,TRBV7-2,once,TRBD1,CASSSGQGANYGYTF,TGTGCCAGCAGCTCCGGACAGGGGGCGAACTATGGCTACACCTTC
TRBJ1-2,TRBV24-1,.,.,CATKPGGAHYGYTF,TGTGCCACCAAGCCTGGGGGCGCGCACTATGGCTACACCTTC
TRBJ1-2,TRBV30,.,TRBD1,CAWSRDRGNYGYTF,TGTGCCTGGAGCCGGGACAGGGGTAACTATGGCTACACCTTC
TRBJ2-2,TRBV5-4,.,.,CASSLLPAQGTGELFF,TGTGCCAGCAGCTTACTCCCGGCCCAGGGGACCGGGGAGCTGTTTTTT
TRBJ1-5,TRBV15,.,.,CATSRAREGNQPQHF,TGTGCCACCAGCAGAGCACGCGAGGGCAATCAGCCCCAGCATTTT
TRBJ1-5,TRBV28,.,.,CASSGQFQYQPQHF,TGTGCCAGCAGTGGACAGTTTCAGTATCAGCCCCAGCATTTT
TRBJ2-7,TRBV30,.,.,CAWSLSGTYYEQYF,TGTGCCTGGAGTCTGTCAGGTACATATTACGAGCAGTACTTC
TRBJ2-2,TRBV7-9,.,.,CASSLAPGQMNTGELFF,TGTGCCAGCAGCTTAGCCCCAGGACAGATGAACACCGGGGAGCTGTTTTTT
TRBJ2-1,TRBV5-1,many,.,CASSLLGVLGNEQFF,TGCGCCAGCAGCTTGTTAGGGGTGCTAGGTAATGAGCAGTTCTTC
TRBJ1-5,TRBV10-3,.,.,CAISASGGNQPQHF,TGTGCCATCAGTGCATCAGGGGGCAATCAGCCCCAGCATTTT
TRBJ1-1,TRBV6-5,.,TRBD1,CASSYHRGYTEAFF,TGTGCCAGCAGTTACCACAGGGGATACACTGAAGCTTTCTTT
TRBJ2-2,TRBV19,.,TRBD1,CASSRRDRDTGELFF,TGTGCCAGTAGCCGTCGGGACAGGGACACCGGGGAGCTGTTTTTT
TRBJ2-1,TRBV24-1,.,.,CATSDPSAGGRGGGQFF,TGTGCCACCAGTGATCCCAGCGCCGGTGGCAGGGGCGGAGGGCAGTTCTTC
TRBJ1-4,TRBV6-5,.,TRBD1,CASGLTTGVGEKLFF,TGTGCCAGCGGACTAACGACAGGGGTGGGAGAAAAACTGTTTTTT
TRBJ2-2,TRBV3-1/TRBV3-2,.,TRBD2,CASSQSGSGTGELFF,TGTGCCAGCAGCCAGAGCGGGAGTGGCACCGGGGAGCTGTTTTTT
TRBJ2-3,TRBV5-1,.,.,CASSLAGDTQYF,TGCGCCAGCAGCTTGGCAGGGGATACGCAGTATTTT
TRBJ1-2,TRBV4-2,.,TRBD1,CASSLHSRTGGNSGYTF,TGTGCCAGCAGCCTGCATTCCCGGACAGGGGGCAATAGTGGCTACACCTTC
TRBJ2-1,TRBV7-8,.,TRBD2,CASSLGTSVYNEQFF,TGTGCCAGCAGCTTAGGGACTAGCGTCTACAATGAGCAGTTCTTC
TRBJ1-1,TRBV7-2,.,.,CASSLRFDTEAFF,TGTGCCAGCAGCTTGAGATTTGACACTGAAGCTTTCTTT
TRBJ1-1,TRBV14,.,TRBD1,CASSHIFTGATEAFF,TGTGCCAGCAGCCATATCTTCACAGGGGCCACTGAAGCTTTCTTT
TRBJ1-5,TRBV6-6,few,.,CASSRSLEGGARSNQPQHF,TGTGCCAGCAGTCGTTCATTGGAGGGGGGGGCAAGGAGCAATCAGCCCCAGCATTTT
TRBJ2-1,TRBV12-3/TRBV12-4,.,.,CASSSRLETEQFF,TGTGCCAGCAGCTCACGACTCGAGACTGAGCAGTTCTTC
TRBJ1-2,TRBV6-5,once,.,CASSPNPGSGYGYTF,TGTGCCAGCAGCCCCAACCCGGGGAGTGGATATGGCTACACCTTC
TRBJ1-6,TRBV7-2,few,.,CASSFSGYSPLHF,TGTGCCAGCAGCTTCTCAGGGTATTCACCCCTCCACTTT
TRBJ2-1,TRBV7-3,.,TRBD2,CASSSRVSSGTDEQFF,TGTGCCAGCAGCTCCCGAGTGTCTAGCGGGACTGATGAGCAGTTCTTC
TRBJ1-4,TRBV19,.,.,CASSSSGLEKLFF,TGTGCCAGTAGTAGTTCGGGGTTGGAAAAACTGTTTTTT
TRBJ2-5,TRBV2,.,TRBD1,CASSFRGHSSETQYF,TGTGCCAGCAGTTTTAGGGGGCATAGTTCGGAGACCCAGTACTTC
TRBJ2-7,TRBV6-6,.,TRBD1,CASRWGQGHDEQYF,TGTGCCAGCAGGTGGGGACAGGGCCACGACGAGCAGTACTTC
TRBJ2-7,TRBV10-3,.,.,CAISESREQYF,TGTGCCATCAGTGAGTCGAGGGAGCAGTACTTC
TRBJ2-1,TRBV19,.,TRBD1,CASRGWGQGNNEQFF,TGTGCCAGTAGGGGGTGGGGACAGGGGAACAATGAGCAGTTCTTC
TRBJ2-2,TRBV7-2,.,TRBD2,CASSLALSGRVGELFF,TGTGCCAGCAGCTTAGCGCTAAGCGGGAGGGTCGGGGAGCTGTTTTTT
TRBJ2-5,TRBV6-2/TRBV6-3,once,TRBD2,CASSQRLAGQETQYF,TGTGCCAGCAGTCAGAGACTAGCGGGACAAGAGACCCAGTACTTC
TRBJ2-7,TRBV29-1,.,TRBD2,CSVEEWTSGSYEQYF,TGCAGCGTTGAAGAGTGGACTAGCGGGTCCTACGAGCAGTACTTC
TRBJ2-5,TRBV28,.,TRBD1,CASSLYGQGEETQYF,TGTGCCAGCAGTTTATACGGACAGGGTGAAGAGACCCAGTACTTC
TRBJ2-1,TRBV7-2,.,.,CASSPRPNEQFF,TGTGCCAGCAGTCCTAGGCCCAATGAGCAGTTCTTC
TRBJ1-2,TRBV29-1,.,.,CSVEDRADFYGYTF,TGCAGCGTTGAAGATCGGGCGGACTTCTATGGCTACACCTTC
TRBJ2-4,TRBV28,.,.,CASSLGFQRVAKNIQYF,TGTGCCAGCAGTTTAGGTTTCCAGCGTGTAGCCAAAAACATTCAGTACTTC
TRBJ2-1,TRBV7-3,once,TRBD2,CASSLTLVSGSYEQFF,TGTGCCAGCAGCTTAACTCTTGTTAGCGGGAGCTATGAGCAGTTCTTC
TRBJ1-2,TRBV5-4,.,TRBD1,CASSLFLQGALGYTF,TGTGCCAGCAGCTTATTTCTACAGGGGGCGCTTGGCTACACCTTC